The 23 T cell receptor beta chains below all came from one sample that was sequenced in a study of shared clonotypes between healthy human individuals (dated by TCRdb to 2019 to 2021). The library was produced with the immunoSEQ multiplex PCR assay. Held by TCRdb, this immuneACCESS table contains in-frame sequences only and omits some clones. Under half of the omission traces to an unresolved V gene where checked; the cause of the rest is unknown. A total of approximately 1.1 million clones appear in this sample, more than 75% of them only once. The top ten clonotypes cover 0.5% to 0.6% of the sample. Sequencing was carried out using memory CD4+ T cells from PBMCs. According to the study, the label for this sample's cell subset or site signals: CD45RA-negative fraction. Receptors were obtained from a man younger than 35 in good health. Some clones in this sample may be carry-over from other donors' samples.

The chain joins TRBV5-4 to TRBJ2-2, with 7 bases identical to TRBD1. The CDR3 is 17 residues long. CDR1 and CDR2 (germline): SGHNT, YYREEE (reference sequence). V lost 4 bases to trimming and J lost 0 bases; unmatched junction nucleotides: 9. CDR3 loop: CASSPGTALANTGELFF. The DNA of the CDR3 is TGTGCCAGCAGCCCCGGGACAGCCCTCGCGAACACCGGGGAGCTGTTTTTT.

The CDR3, as DNA: TGCGCCAGCAGCGGGGGGACAAGGACCTCACCCCTCCACTTT. Protein product: CASSGGTRTSPLHF. The chain uses TRBV5-1 and TRBJ1-6, with D possibly TRBD1 on 6 matching bases. Germline V gives CDR1 SGHRS, CDR2 YFSETQ. The CDR3 is made up of 14 amino acids. Trimming removed 4 bases from V and 10 bases from J, with 15 bases in between.

The genes are TRBV6-5 and TRBJ1-1; no definite D call. This CDR3 region has 11 residues. CDR1 and CDR2 from the germline V gene are MNHEY and SVGAGI. The germline V and J ends were trimmed by 2 bases and 10 bases, with 8 bases remaining between them. The CDR3 loop is CASSYQGLAFF. For the CDR3, the DNA is TGTGCCAGCAGTTACCAAGGGTTAGCTTTCTTT.

The chain joins TRBV5-5 to TRBJ1-5; no clear D. Trimming took 2 bases from V and 3 from J, leaving 9 bases between them. The germline CDR1 and CDR2 sequences are SGHKS and YYEKEE (reference sequence). This CDR3 region has 14 residues. CDR3 residues: CASSFGRNNQPQHF. The CDR3 region has the DNA TGTGCCAGCAGCTTTGGCAGAAACAATCAGCCCCAGCATTTT.

The chain couples TRBV9 to TRBJ2-1; 8 bases align to TRBD1. Trimming took 4 bases from V and 6 from J; bases not matched to a gene: 6. The length of the CDR3 is 14 residues. The germline CDR1 and CDR2 sequences are SGDLS and YYNGEE. CDR3 sequence reads: CASSPRTGTNEQFF. CDR3 DNA: TGTGCCAGCAGCCCGCGGACAGGGACCAATGAGCAGTTCTTC. The full variable domain, its missing parts supplied by reference TRBV9 and TRBJ2-1, is DSGVTQTPKHLITATGQRVTLRCSPRSGDLSVYWYQQSLDQGLQFLIQYYNGEERAKGNILERFSAQQFPDLHSELNLSSLELGDSALYFCASSPRTGTNEQFFGPGTRLTVL.

The rearrangement uses TRBV5-4 and TRBJ2-2; possible D gene TRBD2, 6 bases. Trimming took 0 bases from V and 1 from J, leaving 10 bases between them. The germline V gene encodes CDR1 SGHNT and CDR2 YYREEE (reference sequence). CDR3 length: 16 residues. As DNA, the CDR3 is TGTGCCAGCAGCTTGGTGTCGGGACTGAACACCGGGGAGCTGTTTTTT. It is translated as CASSLVSGLNTGELFF.

The V and J genes are TRBV2 and TRBJ2-7, with 9 positions matching TRBD1. The germline CDR1 and CDR2 sequences are SNHLY and FYNNEI. CDR3 length equals 16 residues. V trimming: 6 bases; J trimming: 5 bases; junction bases outside the gene matches: 14. CDR3 DNA sequence: TGTGCCAGCAGGGCGGACAGGGGATGGGTCACTAACGAGCAGTACTTC. Protein product: CASRADRGWVTNEQYF.

The chain combines TRBV5-1 with TRBJ2-7; D gene uncertain. V was clipped by 4 bases and J by 6 bases, with 23 bases between them. Germline V CDR1 and CDR2: SGHRS, YFSETQ. The CDR3 length is 16 residues. CDR3 sequence reads: CASSPGRATGPSEQYF. The DNA of the CDR3 is TGCGCCAGCAGCCCCGGTCGGGCGACCGGCCCGAGCGAGCAGTACTTC.

Only one count was recorded for this clone. The rearrangement links TRBV5-1 to TRBJ1-5; D is unresolved. The ends were cut back, 1 base at V and 1 base at J, with 9 bases in the middle. CDR3 length equals 15 residues. Germline loops: CDR1 SGHRS, CDR2 YFSETQ. The CDR3 nucleotides read TGCGCCAGCAGCTTGTGGGCCGTAAGCAATCAGCCCCAGCATTTT. This gives the protein CASSLWAVSNQPQHF. Using reference TRBV5-1 and TRBJ1-5 for the parts outside the CDR3, the full variable domain is KAGVTQTPRYLIKTRGQQVTLSCSPISGHRSVSWYQQTPGQGLQFLFEYFSETQRNKGNFPGRFSGRQFSNSRSEMNVSTLELGDSALYLCASSLWAVSNQPQHFGDGTRLSIL.

The V call is TRBV11-2, the J call TRBJ2-6; weak D call: TRBD1 (5 bases). V was pared by 1 base and J by 4 bases, with 8 bases between. The germline V gene has CDR1 SGHAT and CDR2 FQNNGV. The CDR3 is 15 amino acids. The CDR3 loop reads CASSLAGSGANVLTF. In nucleotides, the CDR3 is TGTGCCAGCAGCTTAGCAGGGTCCGGGGCCAACGTCCTGACTTTC.

The CDR3 sequence is CASSLDRTYEQYF. For the CDR3, the DNA is TGTGCCAGCAGCTTGGATAGGACCTACGAGCAGTACTTC. J is TRBJ2-7 and V is TRBV7-3; D not resolved. There are 13 residues in the CDR3. Trimming cost V 3 bases and J 2 bases, with 8 bases left between them. Germline values: CDR1 SGHTA, CDR2 FQGTGA.

This clone was detected once. V usage is TRBV7-2 and J usage is TRBJ2-1; 12 bases agree with TRBD2. The germline V gene has CDR1 SGHTA and CDR2 FQGNSA. Trimming took 8 bases from V and 3 from J; bases not matched to a gene: 11. The CDR3 has 17 residues. CDR3 nucleotide sequence: TGTGCCAGCGCCCGACTAGCGGGAGTTCGCGGCTACAATGAGCAGTTCTTC. Protein sequence: CASARLAGVRGYNEQFF. Looking up the rest from reference TRBV7-2 and TRBJ2-1 gives the full variable domain: GAGVSQSPSNKVTEKGKDVELRCDPISGHTALYWYRQSLGQGLEFLIYFQGNSAPDKSGLPSDRFSAERTGGSVSTLTIQRTQQEDSAVYLCASARLAGVRGYNEQFFGPGTRLTVL.

V gene TRBV29-1 combines with J gene TRBJ2-2, with TRBD2 identical over 8 bases. J was trimmed by 1 base and V by 8 bases; bases with no gene match: 9. CDR3 length: 15 residues. The germline gives CDR1 SQVTM, CDR2 ANQGSEA. The CDR3 sequence is CSTQLAAENTGELFF. CDR3 DNA sequence: TGCAGCACCCAACTAGCGGCAGAGAACACCGGGGAGCTGTTTTTT.

This clone was observed a few times. This rearrangement joins TRBV9 to TRBJ2-1, with TRBD2 matching 13 bases. The CDR3 runs 15 residues. In germline, CDR1 is SGDLS, CDR2 YYNGEE. The trim removed 3 bases at V and 8 bases at J, leaving 5 bases unmatched. For the CDR3, the DNA is TGTGCCAGCAGCGGCGGACTAGCGGGAGTTGATGAGCAGTTCTTC. Translation gives CASSGGLAGVDEQFF.

V is TRBV5-1 and J is TRBJ2-7; the match to TRBD2 covers 7 bases. Per the germline V gene, CDR1 is SGHRS and CDR2 is YFSETQ. The CDR3 consists of 14 residues. The V and J ends lost 4 bases and 2 bases, in that order; junction bases with no gene match: 6. Written as DNA, the CDR3 is TGCGCCAGCAGCGGGACTGGGGGGGCCTACGAGCAGTACTTC. It is translated as CASSGTGGAYEQYF.

The gene calls are TRBV19 and TRBJ2-3, with 9 bases identical to TRBD1. The V gene's germline CDR1 is LNHDA and CDR2 SQIVND (reference sequence). The V and J ends lost 6 bases and 2 bases, in that order; junction bases with no gene match: 3. This CDR3 contains 14 residues. The CDR3 spells CASSDRGDTDTQYF. In DNA, the CDR3 is TGTGCCAGTAGCGACAGGGGGGACACAGATACGCAGTATTTT.

The chain recombines TRBV7-8 with TRBJ2-5; TRBD1 might be the D (5 bases). The germline CDR1 and CDR2 sequences are SGHVS and FQNEAQ. V dropped 2 bases and J dropped 2 bases, with 6 bases sitting between them. The CDR3 runs to 13 residues. The CDR3 coding sequence is TGTGCCAGCAGCTTAAACAGGCAAGAGACCCAGTACTTC. This sequence encodes CASSLNRQETQYF.

This clone was counted a few times. The chain employs TRBV9 and TRBJ2-3, with a possible D match to TRBD1 (5 bases). The CDR3 is 15 residues long. V shed 4 bases and J shed 1 base, with 13 bases lying between them. CDR1 and CDR2 (germline): SGDLS, YYNGEE. The CDR3 nucleotides are TGTGCCAGCAGCCTCTTAGTAGGGGGCACAGATACGCAGTATTTT. Protein sequence: CASSLLVGGTDTQYF.

A few counts support this clone. V gene TRBV7-6 combines with J gene TRBJ1-5; D is ambiguous. The CDR3 has 12 residues. The germline V and J ends were trimmed by 5 bases and 8 bases, with 10 bases remaining between them. Germline-derived CDR1 and CDR2 are SGHVS and FNYEAQ. CDR3 DNA sequence: TGTGCCAGCAGCCTTTCGAATGAGCCCCAGCATTTT. Its translation: CASSLSNEPQHF.

The chain couples TRBV28 to TRBJ1-2, with D maybe TRBD1 (5 bases). The CDR3 extends over 15 amino acids. Per the germline V gene, CDR1 is MDHEN and CDR2 is SYDVKM. With 6 bases removed from V and 5 bases from J, the gap between germline ends came to 19 bases. CDR3 loop: CASRPGGGRTYGYTF. CDR3 nucleotide sequence: TGTGCCAGCAGACCTGGGGGGGGACGGACATATGGCTACACCTTC.

Regarding this clone: Other DNA sequences within the sample encode an identical CDR3. V usage is TRBV30 and J usage is TRBJ2-5; D is perhaps TRBD2 (5 bases). Germline V lookup: CDR1 GTSNPN, CDR2 SVGIG (reference sequence). V lost 2 bases and J 4 bases, leaving 11 bases between the germline ends. CDR3 length: 13 residues. DNA of the CDR3: TGTGCCTGGAGTTTCGGAGGACGAGAGACCCAGTACTTC. Protein sequence: CAWSFGGRETQYF.

V and J are TRBV1 and TRBJ2-5. TRBV1 is a pseudogene segment. The CDR3 is 13 residues long. In DNA, the CDR3 is TGCACCAGCAGCCGAGTACCAAGGCCCACCCAGTACTTC. It codes for CTSSRVPRPTQYF.

Remarks on this clone: The junction and the germline gene differ at one end; a read error may be behind it. J is TRBJ2-5 and V is TRBV2; D ambiguous. Per the germline V gene, CDR1 is SNHLY and CDR2 is FYNNEI. The length of the CDR3 is 12 residues. CDR3: CASGDFSETQYF. The CDR3 DNA sequence: TGTGCCAGCGGTGACTTCTCAGAGACCCAGTACTTC.